This T cell receptor beta chain was captured in a study of OX40 agonist ivuxolimab in advanced cancers. Study results and caveats: Partly responding patients at 0.1-3.0 mg/kg showed some of the smallest clonal expansion. Low normalized T-cell clonal expansion was also seen in some nonresponders. CD8+ T cells averaged more expanded clones than CD4+.

In the case of this clone: The antigen remains undetermined.

The CDR3 sequence is 14 residues long. J lost 2 bases, V lost 3 bases, and 1 base had no gene match. CDR1 SGHKS and CDR2 YYEKEE come from the germline V gene (reference sequence). Produced via immunoSEQ multiplex PCR; TCRdb's table is partial and in-frame only. Here the sample spans 50,000 to 65,000 clones, 81% being singletons. The chain employs TRBV5-5 and TRBJ2-5; 10 bases are a match to TRBD2. The source material was CD4+ or CD8+ T cells sorted from blood, sampled in a trial of the OX40 agonist ivuxolimab. This clonotype was sampled from an adult with an advanced solid tumor such as melanoma, head and neck, liver or kidney cancer. CDR3 sequence: CASSWTSGQETQYF. The CDR3 region has the DNA TGTGCCAGCAGCTGGACTAGCGGACAAGAGACCCAGTACTTC.